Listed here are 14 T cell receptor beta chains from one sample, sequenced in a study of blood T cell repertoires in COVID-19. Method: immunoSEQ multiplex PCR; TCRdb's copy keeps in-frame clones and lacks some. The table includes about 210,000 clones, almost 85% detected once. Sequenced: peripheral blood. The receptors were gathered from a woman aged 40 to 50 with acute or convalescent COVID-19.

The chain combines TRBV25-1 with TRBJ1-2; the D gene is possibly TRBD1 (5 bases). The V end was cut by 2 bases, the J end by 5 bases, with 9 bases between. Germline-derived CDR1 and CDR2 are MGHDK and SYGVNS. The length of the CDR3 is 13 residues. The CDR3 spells CASSEPGQYGYTF. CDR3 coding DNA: TGTGCCAGCAGTGAACCAGGGCAGTATGGCTACACCTTC.

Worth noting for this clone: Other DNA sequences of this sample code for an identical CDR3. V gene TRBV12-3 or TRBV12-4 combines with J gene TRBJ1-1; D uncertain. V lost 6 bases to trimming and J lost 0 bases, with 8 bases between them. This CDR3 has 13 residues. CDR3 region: CASSLTLNTEAFF. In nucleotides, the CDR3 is TGTGCCAGCAGCCTCACACTGAACACTGAAGCTTTCTTT.

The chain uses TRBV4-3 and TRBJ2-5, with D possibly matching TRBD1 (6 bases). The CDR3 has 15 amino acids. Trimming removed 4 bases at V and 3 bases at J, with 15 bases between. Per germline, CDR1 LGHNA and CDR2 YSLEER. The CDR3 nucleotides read TGCGCCAGCAGCCCCACCGGGACATCCAAAGAGACCCAGTACTTC. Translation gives CASSPTGTSKETQYF.

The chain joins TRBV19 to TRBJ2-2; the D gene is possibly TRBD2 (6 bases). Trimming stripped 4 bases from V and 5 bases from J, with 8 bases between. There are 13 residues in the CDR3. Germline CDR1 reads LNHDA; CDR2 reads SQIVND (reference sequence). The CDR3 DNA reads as TGTGCCAGTAGTAAGAGCGGGACCGGGGAGCTGTTTTTT. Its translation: CASSKSGTGELFF. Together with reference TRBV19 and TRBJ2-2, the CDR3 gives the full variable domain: DGGITQSPKYLFRKEGQNVTLSCEQNLNHDAMYWYRQDPGQGLRLIYYSQIVNDFQKGDIAEGYSVSREKKESFPLTVTSAQKNPTAFYLCASSKSGTGELFFGEGSRLTVL.

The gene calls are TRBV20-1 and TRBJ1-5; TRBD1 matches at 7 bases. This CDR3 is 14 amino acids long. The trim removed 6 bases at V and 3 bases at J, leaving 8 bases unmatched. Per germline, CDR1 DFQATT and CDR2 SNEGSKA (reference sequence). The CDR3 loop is CSASRQGLNQPQHF. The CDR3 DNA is TGCAGTGCGAGTCGACAGGGACTCAATCAGCCCCAGCATTTT.

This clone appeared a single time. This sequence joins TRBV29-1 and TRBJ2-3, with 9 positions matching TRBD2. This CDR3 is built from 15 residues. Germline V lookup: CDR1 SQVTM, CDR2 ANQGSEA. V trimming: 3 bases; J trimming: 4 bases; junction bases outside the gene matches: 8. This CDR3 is CSVDAGTSRADTQYF. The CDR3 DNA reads TGCAGCGTTGACGCCGGGACTAGCAGGGCAGATACGCAGTATTTT.

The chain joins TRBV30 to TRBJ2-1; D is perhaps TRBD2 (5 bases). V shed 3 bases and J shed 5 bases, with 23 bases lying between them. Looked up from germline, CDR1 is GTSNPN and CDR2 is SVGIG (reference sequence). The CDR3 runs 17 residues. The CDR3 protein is CAWSVRSSADLNNEQFF. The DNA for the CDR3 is TGTGCCTGGAGCGTCCGTAGTTCAGCGGACCTTAACAATGAGCAGTTCTTC.

The CDR3 region is CASSPGTGPQPQHF. The CDR3 DNA sequence: TGTGCCAGCAGTCCCGGGACAGGGCCTCAGCCCCAGCATTTT. This chain uses TRBV6-5 with TRBJ1-5, with 9 bases that match TRBD1. The CDR3 sequence is 14 residues long. Per the germline V gene, CDR1 is MNHEY and CDR2 is SVGAGI. Losses at the gene ends were 5 bases for V and 6 bases for J; bases not matched to a gene: 5.

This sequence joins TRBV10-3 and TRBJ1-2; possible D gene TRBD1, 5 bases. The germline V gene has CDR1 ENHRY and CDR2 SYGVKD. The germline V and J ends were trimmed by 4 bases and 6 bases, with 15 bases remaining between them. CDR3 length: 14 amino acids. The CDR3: CAISAGAGDNGYTF. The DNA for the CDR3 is TGTGCCATCAGTGCTGGGGCGGGGGATAATGGCTACACCTTC.

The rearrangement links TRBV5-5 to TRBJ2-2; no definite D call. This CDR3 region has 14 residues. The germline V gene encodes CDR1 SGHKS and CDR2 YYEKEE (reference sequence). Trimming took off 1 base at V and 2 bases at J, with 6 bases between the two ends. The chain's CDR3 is CASSLLSNTGELFF. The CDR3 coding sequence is TGTGCCAGCAGCTTGCTGTCTAACACCGGGGAGCTGTTTTTT.

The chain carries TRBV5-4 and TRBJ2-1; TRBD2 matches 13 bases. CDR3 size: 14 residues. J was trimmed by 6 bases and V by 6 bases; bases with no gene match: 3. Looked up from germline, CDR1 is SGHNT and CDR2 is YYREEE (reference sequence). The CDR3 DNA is TGTGCCAGCACGGGACTAGCGGGAATCAATGAGCAGTTCTTC. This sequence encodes CASTGLAGINEQFF.

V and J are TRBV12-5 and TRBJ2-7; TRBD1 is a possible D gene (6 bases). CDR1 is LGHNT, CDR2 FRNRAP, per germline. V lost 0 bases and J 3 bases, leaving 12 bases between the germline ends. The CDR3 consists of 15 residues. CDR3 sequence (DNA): TGTGCTAGTGGTTTGGTAGTAGGGACAAACTACGAGCAGTACTTC. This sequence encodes CASGLVVGTNYEQYF. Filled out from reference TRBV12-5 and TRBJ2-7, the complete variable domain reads DARVTQTPRHKVTEMGQEVTMRCQPILGHNTVFWYRQTMMQGLELLAYFRNRAPLDDSGMPKDRFSAEMPDATLATLKIQPSEPRDSAVYFCASGLVVGTNYEQYFGPGTRLTVT.

CDR3 in DNA: TGTGCCAGCAGTCAACGGGAGGGCGATACGCAGTATTTT. Translation: CASSQREGDTQYF. The chain uses TRBV6-5 and TRBJ2-3, with 8 positions matching TRBD2. After removal of 5 bases from V and 6 bases from J, the junction contained 4 bases not matched to a gene. Germline CDR1 MNHEY, CDR2 SVGAGI. The CDR3 extends over 13 amino acids.

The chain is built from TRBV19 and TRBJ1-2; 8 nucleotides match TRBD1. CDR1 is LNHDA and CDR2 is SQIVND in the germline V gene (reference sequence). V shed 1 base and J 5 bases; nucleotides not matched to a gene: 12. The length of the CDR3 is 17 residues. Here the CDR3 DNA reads TGTGCCAGTAGTATAGCAATTGGACAGGGTGAATCTTATGGCTACACCTTC. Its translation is CASSIAIGQGESYGYTF.